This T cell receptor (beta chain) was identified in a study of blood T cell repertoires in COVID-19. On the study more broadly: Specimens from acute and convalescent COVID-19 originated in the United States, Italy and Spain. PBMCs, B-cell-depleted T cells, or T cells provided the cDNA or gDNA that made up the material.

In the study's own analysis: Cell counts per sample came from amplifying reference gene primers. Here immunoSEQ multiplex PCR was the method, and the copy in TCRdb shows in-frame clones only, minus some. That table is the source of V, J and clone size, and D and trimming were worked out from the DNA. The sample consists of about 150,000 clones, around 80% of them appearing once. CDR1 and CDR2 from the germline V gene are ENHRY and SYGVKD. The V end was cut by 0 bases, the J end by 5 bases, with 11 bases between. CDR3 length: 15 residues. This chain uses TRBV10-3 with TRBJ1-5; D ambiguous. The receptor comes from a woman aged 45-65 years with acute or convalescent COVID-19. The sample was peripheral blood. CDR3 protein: CAISESVFQDQPQHF. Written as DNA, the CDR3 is TGTGCCATCAGTGAGTCTGTGTTTCAGGATCAGCCCCAGCATTTT.